The present entry profiles one T cell receptor beta chain with its context. The data are from a study of shared clonotypes between healthy human individuals. Assay: immunoSEQ multiplex PCR; the TCRdb copy retains only in-frame clones and omits some. The sample yields some 500,000 clones, approximately 95% seen once. Trimming cost V 6 bases and J 0 bases; bases outside gene matches: 7. The CDR3 sequence is 17 residues long. Germline CDR1 LNHDA, CDR2 SQIVND (reference sequence). Sequenced material: naive CD4+ T cells sorted from blood. Subset in this sample: CD45RA+ positively selected. The V call is TRBV19, the J call TRBJ2-2, with 10 bases lining up with TRBD2. The TCR sequence derives from a woman aged 25 to 39 in good health. The CDR3 region has the DNA TGTGCCAGTAGCGTCGGACTAGCGGTTACGAACACCGGGGAGCTGTTTTTT. Protein: CASSVGLAVTNTGELFF.